This entry concerns a single T cell receptor beta chain. The data are from a study of T cell changes during pregnancy in multiple sclerosis. Sequenced by immunoSEQ multiplex PCR; TCRdb stores in-frame clones only, minus some. The table records roughly 15,000 clones, approximately 84% of them present only once. This CDR3 has 16 amino acids. CDR1 is SEHNR and CDR2 is FQNEAQ in the germline V gene (reference sequence). V shed 4 bases and J 8 bases; nucleotides not matched to a gene: 9. V and J are TRBV7-9 and TRBJ2-1; 12 positions agree with TRBD2. The sequence was collected from a female donor in good health, enrolled as a control in a pregnancy study. The source was CD8+ T cells from peripheral blood mononuclear cells, collected in the third trimester of pregnancy. CDR3 nucleotides: TGTGCCAGCAGCTCCAAGACTAGCGGGAGACAGGATGAGCAGTTCTTC. Amino acid sequence: CASSSKTSGRQDEQFF.